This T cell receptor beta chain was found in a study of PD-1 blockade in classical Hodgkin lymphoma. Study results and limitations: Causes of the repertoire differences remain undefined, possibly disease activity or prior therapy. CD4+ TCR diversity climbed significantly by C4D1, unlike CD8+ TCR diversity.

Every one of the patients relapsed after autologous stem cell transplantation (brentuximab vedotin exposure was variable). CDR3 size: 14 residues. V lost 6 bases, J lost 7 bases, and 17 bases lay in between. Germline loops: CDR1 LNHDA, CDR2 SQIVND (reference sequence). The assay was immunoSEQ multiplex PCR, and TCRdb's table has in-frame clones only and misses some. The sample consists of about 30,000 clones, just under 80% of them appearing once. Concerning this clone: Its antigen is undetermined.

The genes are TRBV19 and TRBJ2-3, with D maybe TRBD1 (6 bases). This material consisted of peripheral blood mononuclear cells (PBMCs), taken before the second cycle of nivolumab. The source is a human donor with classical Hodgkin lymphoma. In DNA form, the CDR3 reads TGTGCCAGTAGCCAGGACAGTTCGCGCAATACGCAGTATTTT. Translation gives CASSQDSSRNTQYF.